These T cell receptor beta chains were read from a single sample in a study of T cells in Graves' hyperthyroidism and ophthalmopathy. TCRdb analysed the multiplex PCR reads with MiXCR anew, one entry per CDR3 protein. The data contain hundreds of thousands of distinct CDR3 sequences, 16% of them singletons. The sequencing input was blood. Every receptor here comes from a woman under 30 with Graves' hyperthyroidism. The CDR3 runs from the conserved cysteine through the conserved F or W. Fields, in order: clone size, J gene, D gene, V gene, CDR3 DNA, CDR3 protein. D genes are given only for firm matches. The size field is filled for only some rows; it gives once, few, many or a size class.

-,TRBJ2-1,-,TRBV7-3,TGTGCCAGCAGCCTTATTAGCTCTGACAATGAGCAGTTCTTC,CASSLISSDNEQFF
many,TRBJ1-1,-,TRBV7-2,TGTGCCAGCAGCCCTCACAAATTCACAGGGCCGAACACTGAAGCTTTCTTT,CASSPHKFTGPNTEAFF
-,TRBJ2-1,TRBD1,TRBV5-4,TGTGCCAGCAGTTTCGGACAGGGCATTCCGTATGAGCAGTTCTTC,CASSFGQGIPYEQFF
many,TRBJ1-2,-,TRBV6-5,TGTGCCAGCAGTTACTCGAAAGGCTATGGCTACACCTTC,CASSYSKGYGYTF
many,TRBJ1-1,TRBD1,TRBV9,TGTGCCAGCAGCGTAGAGGGGGCTAACACTGAAGCTTTCTTT,CASSVEGANTEAFF
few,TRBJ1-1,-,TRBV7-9,TGTGCCAGCAGCTTGGACGGGGGGTACACTGAAGCTTTCTTT,CASSLDGGYTEAFF
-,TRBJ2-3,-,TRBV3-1,TGTGCCAGCAGCCAAGACAGGAGTCCTAGCACAGATACGCAGTATTTT,CASSQDRSPSTDTQYF
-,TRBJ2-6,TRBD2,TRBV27,TGTGCCAGCGGTCTAGCGGTTGGGGCCAACGTCCTGACTTTC,CASGLAVGANVLTF
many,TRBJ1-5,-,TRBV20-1,TGCAGTGCTAGGCTTGGGCAGTTCAATCAGCCCCAGCATTTT,CSARLGQFNQPQHF
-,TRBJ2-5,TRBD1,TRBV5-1,TGCGCCAGCAGACCGTCGACAGGGGATTTGGAGACCCAGTACTTC,CASRPSTGDLETQYF
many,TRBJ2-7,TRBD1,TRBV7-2,TGTGCCAGCAGCTCCCAACGCGGGGGACAGGGTCTCAACGAGCAGTACTTC,CASSSQRGGQGLNEQYF
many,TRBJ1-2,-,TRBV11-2,TGTGCCAGCAGCTTAAACGGAGGGTATGGCTACACCTTC,CASSLNGGYGYTF
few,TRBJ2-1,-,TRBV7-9,TGTGCCAGCAGCCACAGACTAACCTCCTCCAATGAGCAGTTCTTC,CASSHRLTSSNEQFF
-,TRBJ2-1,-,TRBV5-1,TGCGCCAGTTCCGAAGTGCACTACAATGAGCAGTTCTTC,CASSEVHYNEQFF
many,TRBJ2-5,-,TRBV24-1,TGTGCCACCAGTGATAGAGACAGGAATAGGGAGACCCAGTACTTC,CATSDRDRNRETQYF
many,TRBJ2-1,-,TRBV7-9,TGTGCCAGCAGCTTAGCTTTGGCTTATGGTGAGCAGTTCTTC,CASSLALAYGEQFF
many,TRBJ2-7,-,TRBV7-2,TGTGCCAGCAGCTTCACGGGAAGCTCCTACGAGCAGTACTTC,CASSFTGSSYEQYF
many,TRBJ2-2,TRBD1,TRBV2,TGTGCCAGCAGTCCGGGACAGGGAGACACCGGGGAGCTGTTTTTT,CASSPGQGDTGELFF
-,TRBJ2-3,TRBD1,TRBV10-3,TGTGCCTCAGACAGGGGTGACACAGATACGCAGTATTTT,CASDRGDTDTQYF
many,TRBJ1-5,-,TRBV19,TGTGCCAGTAGGAGGAGTTATAGCAATCAGCCCCAGCATTTT,CASRRSYSNQPQHF
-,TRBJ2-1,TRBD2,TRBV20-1,TGCAGTGCTAGTGCGGGAGGGCCCTACAATGAGCAGTTCTTC,CSASAGGPYNEQFF
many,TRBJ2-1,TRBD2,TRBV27,TGTGCCAGCAACCACAGAGGACTAGCGGGATACAATGAGCAGTTCTTC,CASNHRGLAGYNEQFF
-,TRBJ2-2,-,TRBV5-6,TGTGCCAGCAGCTTGGTACAGAACACCGGGGAGCTGTTTTTT,CASSLVQNTGELFF
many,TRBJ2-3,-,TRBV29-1,TGCAGCGTCCGGGATCCTCGGGGCACAGATACGCAGTATTTT,CSVRDPRGTDTQYF
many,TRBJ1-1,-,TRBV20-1,TGCAGTGCTAGAGATCCCTCGCTCAGGGAGAACACTGAAGCTTTCTTT,CSARDPSLRENTEAFF
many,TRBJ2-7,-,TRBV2,TGTGCCAGCAGGGGGTCCTACGAGCAGTACTTC,CASRGSYEQYF
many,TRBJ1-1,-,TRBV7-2,TGTGCCAGCAGCGACACTACAGGGACTGAAGCTTTCTTT,CASSDTTGTEAFF
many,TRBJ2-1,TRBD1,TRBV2,TGTGCCAGCATGACAGGGGGAGGATTCTACAATGAGCAGTTCTTC,CASMTGGGFYNEQFF
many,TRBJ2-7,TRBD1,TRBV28,TGTGCCAGCAGTCCCGACACAGGGGGCTACGAGCAGTACTTC,CASSPDTGGYEQYF
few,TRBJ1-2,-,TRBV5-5,TGTGCCAGCAGCTTGGAAAGGGGGAAAGGAGGCTACACCTTC,CASSLERGKGGYTF
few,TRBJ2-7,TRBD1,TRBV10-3,TGTGCCATCAGGGACAGGGCCTCCTACGAGCAGTACTTC,CAIRDRASYEQYF
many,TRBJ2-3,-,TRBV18,TGTGCCAGCAGCCCCGGAGCTAGCACAGATACGCAGTATTTT,CASSPGASTDTQYF
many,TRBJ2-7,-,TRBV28,TGTGCCAGCAGCCCCCCGGGTCGGAGGCTCGGGCAGTACTTC,CASSPPGRRLGQYF
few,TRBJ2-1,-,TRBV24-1,TGTGCCACCAGTGATTCTTGGACAGAGTACAATGAGCAGTTCTTC,CATSDSWTEYNEQFF
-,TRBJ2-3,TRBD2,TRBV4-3,TGCGCCAGCAGCCAAGATTCGGCGGGGGGTCGCACAGATACGCAGTATTTT,CASSQDSAGGRTDTQYF
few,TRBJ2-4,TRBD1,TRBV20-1,TGCAGTGTTAAGGAGACAGGGGGACCTGAAAACATTCAGTACTTC,CSVKETGGPENIQYF